These 16 T cell receptor beta chains originate from one sample sequenced in a study of immune reconstitution after stem cell transplant in scleroderma (dated 2017 in TCRdb). Library construction relied on RT-PCR. Sequenced using an Illumina MiSeq. Using fastp at Q25 and MiXCR, TCRdb reprocessed the public reads and kept productive beta chains. Rows merge per CDR3 protein into single entries with the most common DNA and genes. The sample table lists roughly 4,800 distinct CDR3 sequences, approximately 8.5% of them with a count of one. The top ten clones comprise around 4% of the sample. This material was acquired before or after autologous hematopoietic stem cell transplantation (not recorded which). The receptors originated from a male donor with systemic sclerosis.

The rearrangement joins TRBV25-1 to TRBJ1-1; the D is unclear. The CDR3 length is 12 residues. V lost 4 bases, J lost 4 bases, and 7 bases lay in between. Germline V gene sequence: CDR1 MGHDK, CDR2 SYGVNS. The CDR3, as DNA: TGTGCCAGCAGTGTAGGGAGCACTGAAGCTTTCTTT. This codes for CASSVGSTEAFF. Full variable domain (missing parts from reference TRBV25-1 and TRBJ1-1): EADIYQTPRYLVIGTGKKITLECSQTMGHDKMYWYQQDPGMELHLIHYSYGVNSTEKGDLSSESTVSRIRTEHFPLTLESARPSHTSQYLCASSVGSTEAFFGQGTRLTVV.

This clonotype was counted between two and nine times. This chain uses TRBV20-1 with TRBJ1-5, with D perhaps TRBD1 (5 bases). The germline gives CDR1 DFQATT, CDR2 SNEGSKA (reference sequence). The CDR3 runs to 15 residues. V gave up 5 bases and J gave up 5 bases, with 19 bases separating them. In nucleotides, the CDR3 is TGCAGTGCTCATAAAACCGGGACGGGCGATCAGCCCCAGCATTTT. Residues: CSAHKTGTGDQPQHF.

V is TRBV7-2 and J is TRBJ2-2, with D tentatively TRBD2 (5 bases). The V and J ends lost 5 bases and 0 bases respectively, with 10 bases between them. In germline, CDR1 is SGHTA, CDR2 FQGNSA. The CDR3 length is 15 residues. This CDR3 reads CASSPGYANTGELFF. The CDR3 nucleotides are TGTGCCAGCAGCCCGGGGTACGCGAACACCGGGGAGCTGTTTTTT.

With regard to this clonotype: A much more abundant neighbour one base away suggests this may be a read error. The chain uses TRBV29-1 and TRBJ1-1; D might be TRBD1 (6 bases). The germline V gene has CDR1 SQVTM and CDR2 ANQGSEA. Trimming removed 6 bases from V and 1 base from J, with 12 bases in between. The CDR3 extends over 13 amino acids. CDR3 DNA sequence: TGCAGCGTGGTTTCGACAGGGAACACTGAAGCTTTCTTT. Its translation is CSVVSTGNTEAFF.

This clonotype is labeled medium-sized. This chain connects TRBV5-1 to TRBJ1-6; 8 nucleotides align to TRBD1. The CDR3 runs to 15 residues. Trimming at V came to 0 bases and at J to 8 bases, leaving 4 bases not matched to a gene. The germline gives CDR1 SGHRS, CDR2 YFSETQ. CDR3 bases: TGCGCCAGCAGCTTGGGGGCGACAGGGGATTCACCCCTCCACTTT. The encoded protein is CASSLGATGDSPLHF.

This clonotype is deemed medium-sized. The chain carries TRBV30 and TRBJ1-5, with unresolved D. The V gene's germline CDR1 is GTSNPN and CDR2 SVGIG (reference sequence). V was pared by 0 bases and J by 2 bases, with 8 bases between. This CDR3 region has 14 residues. CDR3 residues: CAWSVTSGNQPQHF. DNA for the CDR3: TGTGCCTGGAGTGTTACCTCGGGCAATCAGCCCCAGCATTTT. Together with reference TRBV30 and TRBJ1-5, the CDR3 gives the full variable domain: SQTIHQWPATLVQPVGSPLSLECTVEGTSNPNLYWYRQAAGRGLQLLFYSVGIGQISSEVPQNLSASRPQDRQFILSSKKLLLSDSGFYLCAWSVTSGNQPQHFGDGTRLSIL.

This clonotype has a handful of counts. This rearrangement joins TRBV29-1 to TRBJ2-7; TRBD2 is a possible D gene (5 bases). Germline V gene sequence: CDR1 SQVTM, CDR2 ANQGSEA. This CDR3 region has 13 residues. With 4 bases removed from V and 7 bases from J, the gap between germline ends came to 17 bases. The CDR3 sequence: CSVGPGISYEQYF. DNA for the CDR3: TGCAGCGTTGGCCCGGGGATAAGTTATGAGCAGTACTTC.

The sample holds a few counts of this clonotype. The rearrangement links TRBV28 to TRBJ2-1; no clear D gene. This CDR3 is built from 13 residues. The V end was cut by 2 bases, the J end by 6 bases, with 8 bases between. Germline V gene sequence: CDR1 MDHEN, CDR2 SYDVKM. The CDR3 loop reads CASSLPVTNEQFF. CDR3 DNA sequence: TGTGCCAGCAGTTTACCAGTAACCAATGAGCAGTTCTTC.

This sequence joins TRBV10-3 and TRBJ2-5; 7 nucleotides line up with TRBD1. Looked up from germline, CDR1 is ENHRY and CDR2 is SYGVKD. This CDR3 has 14 residues. Germline trimming cut 2 bases from V and 5 bases from J; bases unmatched to any gene: 5. The CDR3 DNA reads TGTGCCATCAGTGAGCTAAAACAGGGGGAGACCCAGTACTTC. Translating it yields CAISELKQGETQYF.

This chain joins TRBV20-1 and TRBJ2-5, with 7 bases identical to TRBD2. The trim removed 0 bases at V and 6 bases at J, leaving 10 bases unmatched. The CDR3 has 15 amino acids. Per germline, CDR1 DFQATT and CDR2 SNEGSKA (reference sequence). The CDR3 DNA reads as TGCAGTGCTAGAGATATGAGCGGGGCCACCAAGACCCAGTACTTC. Its protein product is CSARDMSGATKTQYF.

This clonotype is medium-sized within its sample. The chain joins TRBV20-1 to TRBJ1-1; D perhaps matches TRBD1 (6 bases). Germline loops: CDR1 DFQATT, CDR2 SNEGSKA (reference sequence). The length of the CDR3 is 16 residues. Trimming took 5 bases from V and 5 from J, leaving 24 bases between them. CDR3: CSAPPSPSRGGTEAFF. In DNA form, the CDR3 reads TGCAGTGCTCCACCATCACCATCCAGGGGAGGGACTGAAGCTTTCTTT.

Concerning this clonotype itself: At one boundary the junction diverges from the germline segment, which might be a read error. The rearrangement uses TRBV29-1 and TRBJ2-7; D possibly matches TRBD1 or TRBD2 (5 bases each). Germline CDR1 SQVTM, CDR2 ANQGSEA. The CDR3 loop spans 13 amino acids. The CDR3 is CSAEDLGGYEQYF. The CDR3 nucleotides read TGCAGCGCTGAAGATCTTGGGGGATACGAGCAGTACTTC.

This clonotype has just a few counts. The chain joins TRBV5-1 to TRBJ2-1, with TRBD1 identical over 9 bases. Germline lookup yields CDR1 SGHRS and CDR2 YFSETQ. The CDR3 has 15 residues. Unmatched junction bases numbered 5, after V lost 2 bases and J lost 5 bases. CDR3 protein: CASSFTGGFNNEQFF. The CDR3 DNA reads as TGCGCCAGCAGCTTTACAGGGGGCTTTAACAATGAGCAGTTCTTC.

This clonotype is medium-sized within its sample. The rearrangement uses TRBV28 and TRBJ2-3; 9 bases align to TRBD2. With 6 bases clipped from V and 0 bases from J, the junction kept 13 bases outside the gene matches. The CDR3 has 18 amino acids. From germline, CDR1 is MDHEN and CDR2 SYDVKM. The CDR3 DNA reads as TGTGCCAGCAGCCTTAGCGGGGGCCATTACGGGAGCACAGATACGCAGTATTTT. Translating gives CASSLSGGHYGSTDTQYF.

This clonotype was counted between two and nine times. DNA of the CDR3: TGTGCCATCAGTGAGTCGACTCGGCGGGGGGGCCCCAATGAGCAGTTCTTC. It codes for CAISESTRRGGPNEQFF. The J gene is TRBJ2-1, the V gene TRBV10-3; 9 bases align to TRBD2. J was trimmed by 6 bases and V by 0 bases; bases with no gene match: 9. There are 17 residues in the CDR3. From germline, CDR1 is ENHRY and CDR2 SYGVKD.

The genes are TRBV5-1 and TRBJ2-7, with 9 bases aligning to TRBD2. The CDR3 sequence is 15 residues long. V dropped 0 bases and J dropped 6; count of bases not matched to a gene: 7. Germline CDR1 is SGHRS and CDR2 is YFSETQ. CDR3 amino acids: CASSLDGTSLPEQYF. CDR3 sequence (DNA): TGCGCCAGCAGCTTGGATGGGACTAGCCTCCCCGAGCAGTACTTC.